This TCR beta chain was profiled in a study of T-cell memory formation after mild COVID-19. Across the study: Among the donors, TCR clusters were largely specific to each donor. Study results and caveats: Prior to infection, memory already included some responding clones, suggesting cross-reactive memory joined. Shrinking CD4+ clones resided mostly in CM and EM, and CD8+ ones in EMRA.

TCRdb itself ran the 5' RACE reads through MiXCR, one entry per CDR3 protein. The sample yields 55,000 to 75,000 distinct CDR3 sequences, 28% seen once. This clonotype was found many times. The target antigen is unknown. This TCR came from a man between 18 and 29 years old who had mild COVID-19 (a few samples of this study predate the infection). Cell type and time point are not known. Sequencing used PBMCs or a T cell subset sorted from them (not recorded which).

As DNA, the CDR3 is TGCGCCAGCAGGCCCGGGACAGGGACATATTACACTGAAGCTTTCTTT. This codes for CASRPGTGTYYTEAFF. This chain connects TRBV5-1 to TRBJ1-1; 9 nucleotides align to TRBD1. This CDR3 is built from 16 residues. Trimming cost V 5 bases and J 3 bases; bases outside gene matches: 11. Per germline, CDR1 SGHRS and CDR2 YFSETQ.